Below are 28 T cell receptor beta chains sequenced from a single sample in a study of CD8 T cell repertoires and HIV-1 epitope variants. These receptors' antigens are unknown. TCRdb's copy holds only in-frame clones and misses some; the assay was immunoSEQ multiplex PCR. The table lists some 5,700 clones, 50% to 70% of them singletons, with 41% in the top ten. The sample was cultured CD8+ T cells derived from PBMCs. Receptors originate from a male donor with HIV.

The chain combines TRBV2 with TRBJ2-2, with D possibly being TRBD1 (7 bases). This CDR3 is built from 16 residues. V was pared by 3 bases and J by 4 bases, with 15 bases between. CDR1 is SNHLY, CDR2 FYNNEI, per germline. DNA of the CDR3: TGTGCCAGCAGTGAGGGGCAGGGGGGTGTCACCGGGGAGCTGTTTTTT. It yields the protein CASSEGQGGVTGELFF.

By its share, this clone is medium-sized. DNA of the CDR3: TGTGCCAGCAGCTCGGACAGCACCGGGGAGCTGTTTTTT. This codes for CASSSDSTGELFF. The chain couples TRBV6-5 to TRBJ2-2, with D maybe TRBD1 (6 bases). V dropped 6 bases and J dropped 4 bases, with 9 bases sitting between them. Germline V gives CDR1 MNHEY, CDR2 SVGAGI. CDR3 length: 13 residues.

This clone has only a few counts. DNA for the CDR3: TGTGCCAGCAGTTACGGGACAGGGGCTCTTCACTATGGCTACACCTTC. Translation gives CASSYGTGALHYGYTF. The rearrangement links TRBV6-6 to TRBJ1-2, with 10 bases fitting TRBD1. V lost 2 bases and J lost 3; bases outside the gene matches: 6. CDR1 and CDR2 (germline): MNHNY, SVGAGI (reference sequence). This CDR3 spans 16 amino acids.

Judged by abundance, this clone is large. This chain uses TRBV5-1 with TRBJ1-2; D gene unclear. Trimming took off 3 bases at V and 0 bases at J, with 9 bases between the two ends. CDR3 length equals 14 residues. Germline V gives CDR1 SGHRS, CDR2 YFSETQ. CDR3 in amino acids: CASSSQETNYGYTF. The DNA for the CDR3 is TGCGCCAGCAGCTCGCAGGAGACTAACTATGGCTACACCTTC.

The rearrangement links TRBV11-3 to TRBJ2-3, with 13 bases matching TRBD2. The length of the CDR3 is 17 residues. CDR1 SGHNT and CDR2 YENEEA come from the germline V gene. With V trimmed by 1 base and J by 2 bases, 3 bases remained unmatched. CDR3 DNA sequence: TGTGCCAGCAGCTTAGGACTAGCGGGGGGATACACAGATACGCAGTATTTT. Protein: CASSLGLAGGYTDTQYF.

This chain connects TRBV29-1 to TRBJ2-1, with TRBD1 matching over 8 bases. The CDR3 is 16 amino acids. Germline V lookup: CDR1 SQVTM, CDR2 ANQGSEA. J lost 0 bases, V lost 5 bases, and 9 bases had no gene match. The CDR3 loop reads CSVIRTGFNSYNEQFF. CDR3 bases: TGCAGCGTTATCAGGACAGGGTTTAACTCCTACAATGAGCAGTTCTTC.

The chain combines TRBV11-2 with TRBJ2-5; weak D call: TRBD2 (6 bases). V was clipped by 5 bases and J by 5 bases, with 18 bases between them. CDR3 size: 15 residues. Per the germline V gene, CDR1 is SGHAT and CDR2 is FQNNGV. CDR3 residues: CASSRRGAGGETQYF. In nucleotides, the CDR3 is TGTGCCAGCAGCCGCCGAGGAGCGGGTGGGGAGACCCAGTACTTC.

This chain joins TRBV9 and TRBJ1-2; 8 nucleotides align to TRBD1. This CDR3 is built from 16 residues. Germline CDR1 is SGDLS and CDR2 is YYNGEE. The ends lost 3 bases at V and 7 bases at J; junction bases unmatched: 14. The CDR3 DNA follows: TGTGCCAGCAGCGAGAACCCTCGACAGGGGCAGGTTGGCTACACCTTC. Translation gives CASSENPRQGQVGYTF.

This clone came up a few times. The chain uses TRBV15 and TRBJ2-2; no firm D call. Germline V gene sequence: CDR1 LNHNV, CDR2 YYDKDF (reference sequence). V lost 8 bases and J 2 bases, leaving 9 bases between the germline ends. CDR3 length: 13 residues. The CDR3, as DNA: TGTGCCACCCATCATAGCAACACCGGGGAGCTGTTTTTT. This sequence encodes CATHHSNTGELFF.

The genes are TRBV27 and TRBJ2-1; D is unclear. V was trimmed by 2 bases and J by 10 bases, leaving 12 bases between them. The CDR3 consists of 13 residues. Germline V CDR1 and CDR2: MNHEY, SMNVEV (reference sequence). The CDR3 loop is CASSLVGWGEQFF. Here the CDR3 DNA reads TGTGCCAGCAGTTTAGTAGGGTGGGGAGAGCAGTTCTTC.

The rearrangement uses TRBV6-6 and TRBJ2-7, with D perhaps being TRBD1 or TRBD2 (5 bases each). Germline CDR1 and CDR2: MNHNY and SVGAGI (reference sequence). Trimming left V 6 bases short and J 2 bases short, with 14 bases between. There are 14 residues in the CDR3. CDR3 residues: CASSPGAITYEQYF. The CDR3 nucleotides are TGTGCCAGCAGCCCCGGGGCGATTACCTACGAGCAGTACTTC.

The chain has TRBV6-1 and TRBJ2-5; 8 bases line up with TRBD1. The junction had 7 bases not matched to a gene; V was cut back by 2 bases and J by 5 bases. There are 15 residues in the CDR3. Looked up from germline, CDR1 is MNHNS and CDR2 is SASEGT. The CDR3: CASSETWDRLETQYF. The CDR3, as DNA: TGTGCCAGCAGTGAAACATGGGACAGGTTGGAGACCCAGTACTTC.

The chain links TRBV29-1 to TRBJ2-3; D is unresolved. The V and J ends lost 8 bases and 2 bases respectively, with 5 bases between them. CDR1 and CDR2 from the germline V gene are SQVTM and ANQGSEA. This CDR3 has 10 amino acids. CDR3 coding DNA: TGCAGCACCTTCACAGATACGCAGTATTTT. Its protein product is CSTFTDTQYF.

This chain connects TRBV4-3 to TRBJ1-1, with a tentative D call TRBD1 (5 bases). The CDR3 covers 13 residues. Trimming pared 4 bases from V and 6 bases from J, leaving 12 bases between. Germline CDR1 reads LGHNA; CDR2 reads YSLEER. The DNA for the CDR3 is TGCGCCAGCAGCCTAATGGAAGGGGCTGAAGCTTTCTTT. Translated: CASSLMEGAEAFF.

This clone counts as medium-sized (0.01 to 0.1%). V is TRBV4-2 and J is TRBJ2-7, with TRBD1 identical over 7 bases. The CDR3 runs 13 residues. The germline V gene encodes CDR1 LGHNA and CDR2 YNFKEQ. J lost 5 bases, V lost 2 bases, and 3 bases had no gene match. CDR3: CASSQTGVNEQYF. CDR3 nucleotide sequence: TGTGCCAGCAGCCAAACAGGGGTCAACGAGCAGTACTTC.

The chain combines TRBV7-6 with TRBJ2-3; 8 nucleotides match TRBD1. The CDR3 covers 15 residues. J lost 1 base, V lost 5 bases, and 5 bases had no gene match. Germline V gene sequence: CDR1 SGHVS, CDR2 FNYEAQ. The CDR3, as DNA: TGTGCCAGCAGCCAAGGACAGGGCGGCACAGATACGCAGTATTTT. Translating gives CASSQGQGGTDTQYF.

The chain couples TRBV7-9 to TRBJ2-1; no clear D gene. The CDR3 runs to 12 residues. V was clipped by 1 base and J by 4 bases, with 2 bases between them. Germline V CDR1 and CDR2: SEHNR, FQNEAQ (reference sequence). The CDR3, as DNA: TGTGCCAGCAGCTTAGGGTACAATGAGCAGTTCTTC. Translating gives CASSLGYNEQFF.

The chain has TRBV6-1 and TRBJ1-3; no clear D gene. Germline assignment: CDR1 MNHNS and CDR2 SASEGT. The CDR3 runs to 12 residues. Trimming took off 5 bases at V and 3 bases at J, with 5 bases between the two ends. The CDR3 here is CASSTGGNTIYF. The DNA for the CDR3 is TGTGCCAGCAGTACGGGTGGAAACACCATATATTTT.

The chain employs TRBV12-5 and TRBJ2-5; the D call may be TRBD1 or TRBD2 (5 bases each). Trimming shortened V by 4 bases and J by 1 base, and 10 bases separated the two germline ends. There are 14 residues in the CDR3. Germline loops: CDR1 LGHNT, CDR2 FRNRAP. CDR3 in amino acids: CASGWDGPQETQYF. DNA of the CDR3: TGTGCTAGTGGTTGGGACGGACCCCAAGAGACCCAGTACTTC.

The genes are TRBV7-2 and TRBJ2-1; 7 nucleotides agree with TRBD1. Germline V gene sequence: CDR1 SGHTA, CDR2 FQGNSA. This CDR3 comprises 12 residues. V dropped 10 bases and J dropped 6; count of bases not matched to a gene: 6. This CDR3 is CAIGQAANEQFF. The CDR3 DNA reads TGTGCCATTGGACAGGCCGCCAATGAGCAGTTCTTC.

The chain recombines TRBV19 with TRBJ2-7, with D possibly being TRBD1 (6 bases). CDR1 is LNHDA and CDR2 is SQIVND in the germline V gene (reference sequence). This CDR3 is 12 amino acids long. The germline V and J ends were trimmed by 5 bases and 5 bases, with 10 bases remaining between them. The CDR3 here is CASSQWDNEQYF. CDR3 in DNA: TGTGCCAGTAGTCAGTGGGACAACGAGCAGTACTTC.

By share of the sample, this clone is medium-sized. This chain joins TRBV4-2 and TRBJ2-7; 7 positions match TRBD2. This CDR3 comprises 12 residues. Per the germline V gene, CDR1 is LGHNA and CDR2 is YNFKEQ. Trimming took 1 base from V and 6 from J; bases not matched to a gene: 0. As DNA, the CDR3 is TGTGCCAGCAGCCAAGCGGGGGGCGAGCAGTACTTC. As protein: CASSQAGGEQYF.

This clone was seen only a few times. The V gene is TRBV5-1, the J gene TRBJ2-7; a possible D gene is TRBD2 (5 bases). Germline V gives CDR1 SGHRS, CDR2 YFSETQ. CDR3 length equals 11 residues. The V and J ends lost 10 bases and 4 bases respectively, with 12 bases between them. The CDR3 reads CASRGGYEQYF. The CDR3 nucleotides are TGCGCCTCCCGCGGCGGGTACGAGCAGTACTTC.

The chain uses TRBV4-3 and TRBJ1-4; D gene ambiguous. V was cut by 6 bases and J by 4 bases, with 15 bases left in between. CDR3 length: 15 amino acids. CDR1 and CDR2 from the germline V gene are LGHNA and YSLEER. The CDR3 reads CASSSFEAGNEKLFF. The CDR3 nucleotides are TGCGCCAGCAGTTCCTTCGAGGCTGGTAATGAAAAACTGTTTTTT.

The chain links TRBV19 to TRBJ2-2, with 7 bases lining up with TRBD1. The V gene end was trimmed by 7 bases and the J gene end by 8 bases; junction bases not matched to a gene: 4. Germline V CDR1 and CDR2: LNHDA, SQIVND (reference sequence). This CDR3 comprises 12 residues. CDR3 nucleotide sequence: TGTGCCAGTAACAGGGGAACAGGGGAGCTGTTTTTT. This codes for CASNRGTGELFF.

The chain links TRBV9 to TRBJ2-2, with TRBD2 identical over 9 bases. The CDR3 consists of 15 residues. V lost 5 bases to trimming and J lost 5 bases; unmatched junction nucleotides: 7. The germline V gene has CDR1 SGDLS and CDR2 YYNGEE. CDR3 residues: CASSLSSGVTGELFF. CDR3 coding DNA: TGTGCCAGCAGTCTGTCTAGCGGGGTTACCGGGGAGCTGTTTTTT.

The V gene is TRBV11-2, the J gene TRBJ1-3; D remains ambiguous. CDR3 length: 16 residues. V was shortened by 2 bases and J by 0 bases, with 11 bases between the two germline ends. Germline assignment: CDR1 SGHAT and CDR2 FQNNGV. The CDR3 nucleotides read TGTGCCAGCAGCTTAAGGGAATCTAGCTCTGGAAACACCATATATTTT. This sequence encodes CASSLRESSSGNTIYF.

The chain combines TRBV19 with TRBJ2-7, with D perhaps TRBD2 (5 bases). This CDR3 contains 11 residues. V was cut by 10 bases and J by 7 bases, with 14 bases left in between. Germline CDR1 reads LNHDA; CDR2 reads SQIVND (reference sequence). CDR3 DNA sequence: TGTGCCACGGAGGTCACGGGTGAGCAGTACTTC. Translated, it gives CATEVTGEQYF.